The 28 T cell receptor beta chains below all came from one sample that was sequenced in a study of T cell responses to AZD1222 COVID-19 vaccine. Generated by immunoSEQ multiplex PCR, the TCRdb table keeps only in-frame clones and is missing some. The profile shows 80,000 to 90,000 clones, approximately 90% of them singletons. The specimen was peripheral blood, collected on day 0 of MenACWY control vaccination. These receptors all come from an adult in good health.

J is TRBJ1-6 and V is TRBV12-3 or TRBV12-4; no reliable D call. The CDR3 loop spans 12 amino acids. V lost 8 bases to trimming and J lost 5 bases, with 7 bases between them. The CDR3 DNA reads TGTGCCAGCTTCCGGGATAATTCACCCCTCCACTTT. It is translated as CASFRDNSPLHF.

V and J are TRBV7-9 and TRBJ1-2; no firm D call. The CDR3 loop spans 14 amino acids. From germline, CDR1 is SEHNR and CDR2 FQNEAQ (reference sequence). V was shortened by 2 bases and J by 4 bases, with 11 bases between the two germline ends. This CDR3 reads CASSLPEDLYGYTF. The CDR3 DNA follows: TGTGCCAGCAGCTTACCAGAAGACCTCTATGGCTACACCTTC.

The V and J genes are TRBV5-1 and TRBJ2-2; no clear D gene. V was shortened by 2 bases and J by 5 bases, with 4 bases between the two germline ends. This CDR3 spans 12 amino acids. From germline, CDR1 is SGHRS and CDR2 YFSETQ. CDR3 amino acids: CASSFQTGELFF. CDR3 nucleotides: TGCGCCAGCAGCTTCCAGACCGGGGAGCTGTTTTTT.

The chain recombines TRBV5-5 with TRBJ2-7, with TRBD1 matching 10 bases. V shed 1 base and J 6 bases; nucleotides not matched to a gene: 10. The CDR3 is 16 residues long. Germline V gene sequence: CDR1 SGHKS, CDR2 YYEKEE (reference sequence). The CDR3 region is CASSLTPGQGMIEQYF. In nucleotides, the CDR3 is TGTGCCAGCAGCTTGACCCCGGGACAGGGGATGATCGAGCAGTACTTC.

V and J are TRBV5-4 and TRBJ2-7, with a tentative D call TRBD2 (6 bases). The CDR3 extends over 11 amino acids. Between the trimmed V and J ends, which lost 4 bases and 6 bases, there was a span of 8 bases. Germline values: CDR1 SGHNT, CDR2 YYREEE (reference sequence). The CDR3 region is CASSLTSEQYF. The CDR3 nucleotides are TGTGCCAGCAGCCTGACTAGCGAGCAGTACTTC.

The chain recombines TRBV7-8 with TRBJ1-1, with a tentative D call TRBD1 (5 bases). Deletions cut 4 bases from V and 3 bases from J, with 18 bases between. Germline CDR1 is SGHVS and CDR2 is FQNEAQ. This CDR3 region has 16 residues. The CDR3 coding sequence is TGTGCCAGCAGCTCCATTTGGGCCGGGGGTTACACTGAAGCTTTCTTT. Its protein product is CASSSIWAGGYTEAFF.

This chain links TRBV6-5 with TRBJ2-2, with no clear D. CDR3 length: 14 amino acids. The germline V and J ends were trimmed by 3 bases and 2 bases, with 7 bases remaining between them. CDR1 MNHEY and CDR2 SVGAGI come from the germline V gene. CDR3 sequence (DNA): TGTGCCAGCAGTTATGGGCCTAACACCGGGGAGCTGTTTTTT. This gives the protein CASSYGPNTGELFF.

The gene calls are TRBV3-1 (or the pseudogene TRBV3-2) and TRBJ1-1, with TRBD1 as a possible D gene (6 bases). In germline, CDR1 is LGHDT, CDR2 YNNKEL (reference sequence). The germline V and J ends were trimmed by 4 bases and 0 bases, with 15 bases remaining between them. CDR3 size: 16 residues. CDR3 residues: CASSPTGLGMNTEAFF. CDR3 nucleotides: TGTGCCAGCAGCCCTACAGGGTTGGGGATGAACACTGAAGCTTTCTTT.

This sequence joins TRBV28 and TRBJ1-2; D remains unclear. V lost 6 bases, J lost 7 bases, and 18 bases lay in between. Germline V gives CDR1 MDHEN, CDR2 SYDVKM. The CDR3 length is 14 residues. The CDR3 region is CASRVGRLLGGYTF. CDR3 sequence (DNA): TGTGCCAGCAGGGTGGGTCGGCTCCTCGGTGGCTACACCTTC.

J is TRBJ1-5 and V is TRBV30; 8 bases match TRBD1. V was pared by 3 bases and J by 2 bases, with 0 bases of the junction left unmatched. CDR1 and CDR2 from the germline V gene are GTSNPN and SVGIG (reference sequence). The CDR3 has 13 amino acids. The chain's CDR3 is CAWRDRGNQPQHF. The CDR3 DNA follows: TGTGCCTGGAGGGACAGGGGCAATCAGCCCCAGCATTTT. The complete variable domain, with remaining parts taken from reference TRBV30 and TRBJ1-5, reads SQTIHQWPATLVQPVGSPLSLECTVEGTSNPNLYWYRQAAGRGLQLLFYSVGIGQISSEVPQNLSASRPQDRQFILSSKKLLLSDSGFYLCAWRDRGNQPQHFGDGTRLSIL.

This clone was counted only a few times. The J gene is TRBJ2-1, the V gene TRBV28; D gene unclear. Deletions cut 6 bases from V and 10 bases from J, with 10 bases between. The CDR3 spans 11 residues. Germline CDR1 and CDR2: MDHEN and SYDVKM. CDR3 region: CASSSLGEQFF. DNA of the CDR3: TGTGCCAGCAGCTCCCTCGGGGAGCAGTTCTTC.

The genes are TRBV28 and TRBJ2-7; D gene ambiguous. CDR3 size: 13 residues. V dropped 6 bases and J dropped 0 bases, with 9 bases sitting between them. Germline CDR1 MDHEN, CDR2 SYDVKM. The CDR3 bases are TGTGCCAGCAGCGCCAGTTTCTCCTACGAGCAGTACTTC. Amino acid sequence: CASSASFSYEQYF.

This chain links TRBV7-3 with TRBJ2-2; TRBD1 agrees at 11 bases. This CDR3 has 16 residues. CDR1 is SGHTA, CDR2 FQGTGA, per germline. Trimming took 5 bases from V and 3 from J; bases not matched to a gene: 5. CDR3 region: CASSRTGQGDTGELFF. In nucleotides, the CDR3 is TGTGCCAGCAGCCGGACGGGACAGGGGGACACCGGGGAGCTGTTTTTT.

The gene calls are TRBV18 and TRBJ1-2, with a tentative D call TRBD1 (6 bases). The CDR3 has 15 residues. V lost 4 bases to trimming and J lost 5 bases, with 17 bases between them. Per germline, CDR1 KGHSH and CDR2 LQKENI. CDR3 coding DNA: TGTGCCAGCTCACAACGACAGGAACTCTTATATGGCTACACCTTC. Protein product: CASSQRQELLYGYTF.

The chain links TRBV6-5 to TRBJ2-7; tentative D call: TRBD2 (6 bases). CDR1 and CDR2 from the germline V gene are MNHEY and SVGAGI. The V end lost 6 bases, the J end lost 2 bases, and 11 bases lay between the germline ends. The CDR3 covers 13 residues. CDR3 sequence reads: CASSREKAYEQYF. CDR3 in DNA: TGTGCCAGCAGCCGGGAGAAGGCCTACGAGCAGTACTTC.

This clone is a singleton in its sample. In DNA, the CDR3 is TGTGCCAGCAGGGGTCAGGGGCCTGGAAACACCATATATTTT. Residues: CASRGQGPGNTIYF. The chain uses TRBV28 and TRBJ1-3; a possible D gene is TRBD1 (6 bases). V lost 6 bases, J lost 2 bases, and 11 bases lay in between. The CDR3 runs 14 residues. Germline V gene data show CDR1 as MDHEN and CDR2 as SYDVKM. Using reference TRBV28 and TRBJ1-3 for the parts outside the CDR3, the full variable domain is DVKVTQSSRYLVKRTGEKVFLECVQDMDHENMFWYRQDPGLGLRLIYFSYDVKMKEKGDIPEGYSVSREKKERFSLILESASTNQTSMYLCASRGQGPGNTIYFGEGSWLTVV.

In nucleotides, the CDR3 is TGTGCCAGCAGCCAAGTCGCGATTTATATTAATGAGCAGTTCTTC. Translating it yields CASSQVAIYINEQFF. This chain connects TRBV3-1 (or the pseudogene TRBV3-2) to TRBJ2-1; D uncertain. V lost 1 base to trimming and J lost 7 bases, with 14 bases between them. Germline V gene sequence: CDR1 LGHDT, CDR2 YNNKEL (reference sequence). The CDR3 runs 15 residues.

The CDR3 DNA reads TGTGCCAGTAGTATAGATCCGCGAGGGGCCGCGGGGAGCAATCAGCCCCAGCATTTT. Amino acid sequence: CASSIDPRGAAGSNQPQHF. This chain uses TRBV19 with TRBJ1-5; D perhaps matches TRBD1 (5 bases). CDR3 length: 19 residues. V shed 0 bases and J shed 1 base, with 19 bases lying between them. Germline assignment: CDR1 LNHDA and CDR2 SQIVND (reference sequence).

CDR3 DNA: TGTGCCAGCTATGGAACCGGGGAGCTGTTTTTT. Amino acid sequence: CASYGTGELFF. This chain links TRBV6-5 with TRBJ2-2, with D unresolved. This CDR3 has 11 amino acids. V gave up 8 bases and J gave up 5 bases, with 6 bases separating them. Germline-derived CDR1 and CDR2 are MNHEY and SVGAGI.

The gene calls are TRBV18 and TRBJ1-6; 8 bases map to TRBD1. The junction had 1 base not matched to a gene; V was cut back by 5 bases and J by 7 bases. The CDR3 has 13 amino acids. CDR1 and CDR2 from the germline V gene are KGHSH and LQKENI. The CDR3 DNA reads TGTGCCAGCTCAGACAGGGGCAATTCACCCCTCCACTTT. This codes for CASSDRGNSPLHF.

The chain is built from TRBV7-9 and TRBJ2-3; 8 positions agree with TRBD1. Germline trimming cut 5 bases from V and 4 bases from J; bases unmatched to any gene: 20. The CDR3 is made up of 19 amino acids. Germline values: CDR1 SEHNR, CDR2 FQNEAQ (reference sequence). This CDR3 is CASSTRDRRNREQPDTQYF. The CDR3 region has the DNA TGTGCCAGCAGCACCCGGGACAGGAGAAATCGGGAGCAACCAGATACGCAGTATTTT.

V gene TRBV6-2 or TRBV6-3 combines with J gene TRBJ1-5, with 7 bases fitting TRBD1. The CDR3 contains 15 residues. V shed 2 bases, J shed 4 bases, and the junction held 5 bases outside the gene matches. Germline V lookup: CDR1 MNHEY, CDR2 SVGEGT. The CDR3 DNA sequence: TGTGCCAGCAGTTACGGTGGACAGGCTAATCAGCCCCAGCATTTT. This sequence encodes CASSYGGQANQPQHF.

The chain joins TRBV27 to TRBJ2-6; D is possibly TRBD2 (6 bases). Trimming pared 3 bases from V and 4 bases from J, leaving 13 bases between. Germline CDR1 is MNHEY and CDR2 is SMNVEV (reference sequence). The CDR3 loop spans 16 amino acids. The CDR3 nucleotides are TGTGCCAGCAGTTTTGTGGAGGGCAGAGGGGCCAACGTCCTGACTTTC. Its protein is CASSFVEGRGANVLTF.

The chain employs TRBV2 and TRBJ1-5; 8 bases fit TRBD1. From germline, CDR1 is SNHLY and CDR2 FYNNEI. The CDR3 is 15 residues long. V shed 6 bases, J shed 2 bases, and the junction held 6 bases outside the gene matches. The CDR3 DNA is TGTGCCAGCAGCCGACAGACAGGGGGCAATCAGCCCCAGCATTTT. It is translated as CASSRQTGGNQPQHF. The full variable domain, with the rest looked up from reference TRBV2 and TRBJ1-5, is EPEVTQTPSHQVTQMGQEVILRCVPISNHLYFYWYRQILGQKVEFLVSFYNNEISEKSEIFDDQFSVERPDGSNFTLKIRSTKLEDSAMYFCASSRQTGGNQPQHFGDGTRLSIL.

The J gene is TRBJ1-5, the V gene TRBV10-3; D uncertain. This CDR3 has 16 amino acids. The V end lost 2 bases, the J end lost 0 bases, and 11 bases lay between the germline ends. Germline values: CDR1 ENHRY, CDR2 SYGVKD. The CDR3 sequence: CAISEGVGYSNQPQHF. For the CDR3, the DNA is TGTGCCATCAGTGAGGGGGTCGGCTATAGCAATCAGCCCCAGCATTTT.

CDR3 sequence (DNA): TGCGCCAGCAGCTTGGCCGGGGGGGACAATCAGCCCCAGCATTTT. Translated, it gives CASSLAGGDNQPQHF. The chain has TRBV5-1 and TRBJ1-5; tentative D call: TRBD1 (5 bases). The CDR3 is 15 amino acids. CDR1 and CDR2 from the germline V gene are SGHRS and YFSETQ. The V end lost 0 bases, the J end lost 3 bases, and 10 bases lay between the germline ends.

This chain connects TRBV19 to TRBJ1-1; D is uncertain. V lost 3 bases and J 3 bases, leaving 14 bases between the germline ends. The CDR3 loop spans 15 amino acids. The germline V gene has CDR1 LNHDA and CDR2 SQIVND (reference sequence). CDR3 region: CASSIMAPLYTEAFF. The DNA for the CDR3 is TGTGCCAGTAGTATCATGGCACCTCTGTACACTGAAGCTTTCTTT.

CDR3 in amino acids: CATPPHRESMNTEAFF. The CDR3 DNA sequence: TGTGCCACCCCCCCCCACAGGGAGAGCATGAACACTGAAGCTTTCTTT. The chain is built from TRBV11-2 and TRBJ1-1, with a tentative D call TRBD1 (6 bases). Germline loops: CDR1 SGHAT, CDR2 FQNNGV. The CDR3 consists of 16 residues. V was pared by 10 bases and J by 0 bases, with 21 bases between.